The 29 T cell receptor beta chains listed next were all sequenced from one sample in a study of shared clonotypes between healthy human individuals. Generated by immunoSEQ multiplex PCR, the TCRdb table keeps only in-frame clones and is missing some. Of about 1.5 million clones in the sample, about 96% were seen once. What was sequenced was naive CD4+ T cells sorted from blood. Subset described: CD45RA+ positively selected. These receptors all stem from a man aged 25-45 years in good health.

The chain uses TRBV19 and TRBJ1-5; 9 nucleotides line up with TRBD1. Germline values: CDR1 LNHDA, CDR2 SQIVND (reference sequence). Trimming at V came to 5 bases and at J to 7 bases, leaving 12 bases not matched to a gene. This CDR3 spans 16 amino acids. CDR3 in amino acids: CASSPSHRGPGQPQHF. The CDR3 nucleotides read TGTGCCAGTAGTCCCTCGCACAGGGGGCCGGGGCAGCCCCAGCATTTT.

CDR3 DNA sequence: TGTGCCAGCAGCTTAGTTGCTGGTAAAAGCTCCTACAATGAGCAGTTCTTC. Protein: CASSLVAGKSSYNEQFF. V is TRBV7-2 and J is TRBJ2-1; D unclear. CDR3 length equals 17 residues. V was clipped by 1 base and J by 0 bases, with 13 bases between them. CDR1 is SGHTA, CDR2 FQGNSA, per germline.

This sequence joins TRBV6-6 and TRBJ2-6; D may be TRBD2 (6 bases). This CDR3 has 16 amino acids. Trimming stripped 0 bases from V and 2 bases from J, with 8 bases between. Germline CDR1 reads MNHNY; CDR2 reads SVGAGI (reference sequence). The CDR3 DNA reads TGTGCCAGCAGTTACTCGCGGGGCCCTGGGGCCAACGTCCTGACTTTC. Translated: CASSYSRGPGANVLTF.

The V gene is TRBV5-1, the J gene TRBJ1-1; 8 bases fit TRBD1. Trimming at V came to 3 bases and at J to 5 bases, leaving 6 bases not matched to a gene. The germline gives CDR1 SGHRS, CDR2 YFSETQ. The CDR3 has 14 amino acids. CDR3 in DNA: TGCGCCAGCAGCTCCCCAGGGGGCTGGACTGAAGCTTTCTTT. Amino acids: CASSSPGGWTEAFF.

The rearrangement joins TRBV19 to TRBJ2-5; D is perhaps TRBD1 (5 bases). Germline assignment: CDR1 LNHDA and CDR2 SQIVND (reference sequence). The V and J ends lost 3 bases and 3 bases respectively, with 11 bases between them. The CDR3 is 14 amino acids. The DNA of the CDR3 is TGTGCCAGTAGTATGGGAACAGGAGAAGAGACCCAGTACTTC. Translation gives CASSMGTGEETQYF.

The V and J genes are TRBV7-2 and TRBJ2-1; D is perhaps TRBD1 or TRBD2 (6 bases each). The ends were cut back, 5 bases at V and 3 bases at J, with 23 bases in the middle. This CDR3 is built from 18 residues. Germline V gene lookup returns CDR1 SGHTA and CDR2 FQGNSA. The CDR3 reads CASSHQIGSGARYNEQFF. The CDR3 coding sequence is TGTGCCAGCAGCCATCAGATAGGATCGGGGGCGCGCTACAATGAGCAGTTCTTC.

The chain is built from TRBV28 and TRBJ2-7; 8 bases fit TRBD2. Germline V gene sequence: CDR1 MDHEN, CDR2 SYDVKM. J was trimmed by 4 bases and V by 3 bases; bases with no gene match: 5. The length of the CDR3 is 14 residues. Here the CDR3 reads CASSLSPSGYEQYF. The CDR3 region has the DNA TGTGCCAGCAGTTTGAGTCCTAGCGGGTACGAGCAGTACTTC.

The rearrangement uses TRBV7-9 and TRBJ1-2; D remains unclear. This CDR3 has 14 amino acids. The germline V gene encodes CDR1 SEHNR and CDR2 FQNEAQ (reference sequence). V was clipped by 3 bases and J by 0 bases, with 8 bases between them. CDR3 DNA: TGTGCCAGCAGCTTCCCAGAGACTAACTATGGCTACACCTTC. Translated: CASSFPETNYGYTF.

The chain joins TRBV6-4 to TRBJ2-3; the D gene is possibly TRBD1 (5 bases). Trimming shortened V by 3 bases and J by 4 bases, and 14 bases separated the two germline ends. The germline gives CDR1 MRHNA, CDR2 SNTAGT. The CDR3 contains 15 residues. CDR3 DNA sequence: TGTGCCAGCAGTGAGATGGCAGGGAATGCAGATACGCAGTATTTT. Its protein is CASSEMAGNADTQYF.

CDR3 sequence (DNA): TGTGCCAGCTCACCGACGCTGGACACAGATACGCAGTATTTT. It encodes CASSPTLDTDTQYF. The chain is built from TRBV18 and TRBJ2-3; no clear D. In germline, CDR1 is KGHSH, CDR2 LQKENI. Deletions cut 3 bases from V and 2 bases from J, with 9 bases between. CDR3 length: 14 amino acids. Filled out from reference TRBV18 and TRBJ2-3, the complete variable domain reads NAGVMQNPRHLVRRRGQEARLRCSPMKGHSHVYWYRQLPEEGLKFMVYLQKENIIDESGMPKERFSAEFPKEGPSILRIQQVVRGDSAAYFCASSPTLDTDTQYFGPGTRLTVL.

CDR3 amino acids: CASSPNGLETQYF. In DNA form, the CDR3 reads TGTGCCAGCTCACCGAACGGCCTCGAGACCCAGTACTTC. This chain joins TRBV18 and TRBJ2-5; D unresolved. Between the trimmed V and J ends, which lost 3 bases and 5 bases, there was a span of 10 bases. The CDR3 is made up of 13 amino acids. Germline V gives CDR1 KGHSH, CDR2 LQKENI. Variable domain in full (rest from reference TRBV18 and TRBJ2-5): NAGVMQNPRHLVRRRGQEARLRCSPMKGHSHVYWYRQLPEEGLKFMVYLQKENIIDESGMPKERFSAEFPKEGPSILRIQQVVRGDSAAYFCASSPNGLETQYFGPGTRLLVL.

The chain recombines TRBV18 with TRBJ2-1; 9 bases align to TRBD2. After removal of 1 base from V and 5 bases from J, the junction contained 9 bases not matched to a gene. Germline V gives CDR1 KGHSH, CDR2 LQKENI. CDR3 size: 17 residues. CDR3 sequence (DNA): TGTGCCAGCTCACCACTTAGCGGGAGCTCGTCCCACAATGAGCAGTTCTTC. Translated: CASSPLSGSSSHNEQFF.

The chain has TRBV7-3 and TRBJ2-1; tentatively, D is TRBD1 (5 bases). CDR1 and CDR2 from the germline V gene are SGHTA and FQGTGA. V lost 5 bases to trimming and J lost 3 bases, with 20 bases between them. This CDR3 is 17 amino acids long. The CDR3 is CASSGHARSSNYNEQFF. CDR3 nucleotide sequence: TGTGCCAGCAGCGGACACGCCCGATCTAGTAACTACAATGAGCAGTTCTTC.

V and J are TRBV2 and TRBJ1-2; 8 positions agree with TRBD1. Germline CDR1 SNHLY, CDR2 FYNNEI. The CDR3 totals 13 residues. V lost 5 bases to trimming and J lost 7 bases; unmatched junction nucleotides: 6. The CDR3 loop reads CASSKDRASGYTF. CDR3 sequence (DNA): TGTGCCAGCAGTAAGGACAGGGCAAGTGGCTACACCTTC.

The CDR3: CASSDRQFNYGYTF. In DNA, the CDR3 is TGTGCCAGCAGTGATCGACAGTTTAACTATGGCTACACCTTC. This rearrangement joins TRBV6-1 to TRBJ1-2; D might be TRBD1 (5 bases). The V and J ends lost 3 bases and 1 base respectively, with 9 bases between them. Germline V gene sequence: CDR1 MNHNS, CDR2 SASEGT. The CDR3 has 14 residues.

Details on this clone: Additional DNA sequences in this sample encode the identical CDR3. The chain recombines TRBV28 with TRBJ2-1; 13 bases match TRBD2. CDR3 size: 15 residues. The V and J ends lost 6 bases and 4 bases, in that order; junction bases with no gene match: 3. CDR1 and CDR2 (germline): MDHEN, SYDVKM. CDR3 loop: CASSLTSGRYNEQFF. The CDR3 coding sequence is TGTGCCAGCAGCCTGACTAGCGGGAGGTACAATGAGCAGTTCTTC.

V gene TRBV28 combines with J gene TRBJ1-2; D may be TRBD1 (5 bases). The V and J ends lost 11 bases and 6 bases respectively, with 19 bases between them. Germline CDR1 MDHEN, CDR2 SYDVKM. The CDR3 is 13 residues long. The CDR3 coding sequence is TGTGCCTACACTGCAGGGCCTGGGAATGGCTACACCTTC. Translation gives CAYTAGPGNGYTF.

The genes are TRBV12-2 and TRBJ2-7; TRBD2, the table's D call, was not compared with the DNA. TRBV12-2 is marked as a pseudogene. The CDR3 is 16 residues long. The CDR3 is CASPPGLAIHTWEQYF. CDR3 sequence (DNA): TGTGCAAGTCCCCCCGGCCTAGCGATACACACCTGGGAGCAGTACTTC.

The chain is built from TRBV10-3 and TRBJ2-5; no clear D gene. This CDR3 is built from 13 residues. Between the trimmed V and J ends, which lost 1 base and 1 base, there was a span of 4 bases. Germline V gene data show CDR1 as ENHRY and CDR2 as SYGVKD. For the CDR3, the DNA is TGTGCCATCAGTGAGTGGTCCCAAGAGACCCAGTACTTC. Its translation: CAISEWSQETQYF.

This rearrangement joins TRBV5-4 to TRBJ2-7; a weak D match, TRBD2 (5 bases). Deletions cut 4 bases from V and 6 bases from J, with 14 bases between. The CDR3 spans 13 residues. Germline CDR1 reads SGHNT; CDR2 reads YYREEE (reference sequence). The CDR3 DNA reads as TGTGCCAGCAGCCCCGTCGGGGTCATCGAGCAGTACTTC. Amino acids: CASSPVGVIEQYF.

The chain uses TRBV7-8 and TRBJ1-6; tentatively, D is TRBD1 (6 bases). Germline V gives CDR1 SGHVS, CDR2 FQNEAQ. Deletions cut 4 bases from V and 5 bases from J, with 9 bases between. CDR3 length equals 14 residues. CDR3 in amino acids: CASSSRTDNSPLHF. DNA for the CDR3: TGTGCCAGCAGCTCCAGGACAGATAATTCACCCCTCCACTTT. Full variable domain (outside the CDR3, taken from reference TRBV7-8 and TRBJ1-6): GAGVSQSPRYKVAKRGQDVALRCDPISGHVSLFWYQQALGQGPEFLTYFQNEAQLDKSGLPSDRFFAERPEGSVSTLKIQRTQQEDSAVYLCASSSRTDNSPLHFGNGTRLTVT.

The chain employs TRBV5-1 and TRBJ2-1; D possibly corresponds to TRBD2 (6 bases). V lost 4 bases and J lost 10, with 18 bases in between. This CDR3 comprises 14 residues. Looked up from germline, CDR1 is SGHRS and CDR2 is YFSETQ. CDR3 residues: CASSQGTAPQEQFF. The CDR3 bases are TGCGCCAGCAGCCAAGGGACTGCGCCCCAGGAGCAGTTCTTC.

The genes are TRBV7-9 and TRBJ2-1, with 11 bases matching TRBD2. With 4 bases clipped from V and 10 bases from J, the junction kept 9 bases outside the gene matches. CDR1 SEHNR and CDR2 FQNEAQ come from the germline V gene (reference sequence). The CDR3 consists of 15 residues. The CDR3 protein is CASSSQLAGEWEQFF. The CDR3 DNA sequence: TGTGCCAGCAGCTCCCAACTAGCGGGAGAATGGGAGCAGTTCTTC.

V and J are TRBV5-6 and TRBJ2-5; tentatively, D is TRBD2 (6 bases). The germline V gene has CDR1 SGHDT and CDR2 YYEEEE. This CDR3 is built from 16 residues. V lost 0 bases and J 1 base, leaving 13 bases between the germline ends. The CDR3 sequence: CASSLAAGSLQETQYF. The CDR3 nucleotides read TGTGCCAGCAGCTTGGCGGCGGGAAGCCTCCAAGAGACCCAGTACTTC.

This clone was counted only a few times. This sequence joins TRBV28 and TRBJ1-1; D unresolved. Germline CDR1 and CDR2: MDHEN and SYDVKM. Deletions cut 7 bases from V and 0 bases from J, with 6 bases between. The CDR3 has 12 amino acids. The CDR3 DNA reads TGTGCCAGCACTTTCATGAACACTGAAGCTTTCTTT. This encodes CASTFMNTEAFF.

V and J are TRBV9 and TRBJ2-3; 8 bases are shared with TRBD1. The CDR3 runs 15 residues. V lost 4 bases, J lost 2 bases, and 6 bases stayed unmatched. Germline V gives CDR1 SGDLS, CDR2 YYNGEE. CDR3 DNA: TGTGCCAGCAGCCCCAGGGGGCCCCTCACAGATACGCAGTATTTT. This sequence encodes CASSPRGPLTDTQYF.

The chain has TRBV28 and TRBJ2-7; either TRBD1 or TRBD2 may fit D (5 bases each). CDR1 is MDHEN and CDR2 is SYDVKM in the germline V gene. V was shortened by 2 bases and J by 0 bases, with 14 bases between the two germline ends. The CDR3 runs to 16 residues. This CDR3 is CASSLLGRISSYEQYF. DNA of the CDR3: TGTGCCAGCAGTTTACTGGGACGGATCAGCTCCTACGAGCAGTACTTC.

The V and J genes are TRBV7-2 and TRBJ2-5; tentatively, D is TRBD1 (6 bases). Germline assignment: CDR1 SGHTA and CDR2 FQGNSA. V lost 3 bases, J lost 5 bases, and 16 bases lay in between. The CDR3 is 15 amino acids. The CDR3 nucleotides are TGTGCCAGCAGCTTGGGGTCACAGGGACGGGAGACCCAGTACTTC. Its translation is CASSLGSQGRETQYF.

This clone was seen only once. The chain couples TRBV5-4 to TRBJ2-7; no definite D call. CDR1 is SGHNT and CDR2 is YYREEE in the germline V gene (reference sequence). The CDR3 loop spans 15 amino acids. V lost 4 bases and J lost 0, with 14 bases in between. CDR3 amino acids: CASSPAGVDSYEQYF. The CDR3 DNA follows: TGTGCCAGCAGCCCTGCTGGGGTCGACTCCTACGAGCAGTACTTC.